Each of the 9 T cell receptor beta chains below was sequenced from the same sample in a study of T cells in Graves' hyperthyroidism and ophthalmopathy. Amplified TCR beta CDR3 regions derived from RNA transcripts. RT-PCR in the first round (using the HTBI primer set) targeted the TCR CDR3. TCRdb itself ran the multiplex PCR reads through MiXCR, one entry per CDR3 protein. Here the sample spans 500,000 to 600,000 distinct CDR3 sequences, approximately 44% being singletons. The sequencing input was peripheral blood or thyroid tissue (not recorded which). These receptor sequences come from a woman aged 18 to 35 with Graves' hyperthyroidism.

The CDR3 sequence: CSAYDNYEQYF. The CDR3 bases are TGCAGCGCGTATGACAACTACGAGCAGTACTTC. The V gene is TRBV29-1, the J gene TRBJ2-7, with unresolved D. V was shortened by 7 bases and J by 3 bases, with 10 bases between the two germline ends. CDR1 and CDR2 from the germline V gene are SQVTM and ANQGSEA. The CDR3 runs 11 residues.

This clonotype has ten or more counts. The chain combines TRBV4-3 with TRBJ1-2; D gene unclear. Trimming shortened V by 1 base and J by 4 bases, and 16 bases separated the two germline ends. The CDR3 totals 16 residues. CDR1 and CDR2 (germline): LGHNA, YSLEER. The CDR3 coding sequence is TGCGCCAGCAGCCAAGGACTTAGCGAGGTGTCCTATGGCTACACCTTC. Translating gives CASSQGLSEVSYGYTF.

This clonotype occurred many times. One end of the junction is discordant with germline, which a read error may explain. The V and J genes are TRBV6-5 and TRBJ2-7, with D possibly being TRBD2 (5 bases). Germline CDR1 reads MNHEY; CDR2 reads SVGAGI. The CDR3 runs 15 residues. The CDR3 coding sequence is TGCGCCAGCAGTACCCGCCGGACTGCCTCCTACGAGCAGTACTTC. This sequence encodes CASSTRRTASYEQYF.

This chain uses TRBV29-1 with TRBJ1-5, with D hard to call. Trimming left V 8 bases short and J 5 bases short, with 10 bases between. Germline CDR1 is SQVTM and CDR2 is ANQGSEA. The length of the CDR3 is 11 residues. The CDR3 region is CSLTGDQPQHF. CDR3 sequence (DNA): TGCAGCTTGACCGGAGATCAGCCCCAGCATTTT. Based on the CDR3 plus reference TRBV29-1 and TRBJ1-5, the full variable domain is SAVISQKPSRDICQRGTSLTIQCQVDSQVTMMFWYRQQPGQSLTLIATANQGSEATYESGFVIDKFPISRPNLTFSTLTVSNMSPEDSSIYLCSLTGDQPQHFGDGTRLSIL.

In this sample, this clonotype turned up many times. The chain links TRBV3-1 to TRBJ1-5, with 9 bases identical to TRBD1. The V and J ends lost 4 bases and 7 bases, in that order; junction bases with no gene match: 8. Germline V lookup: CDR1 LGHDT, CDR2 YNNKEL (reference sequence). The CDR3 spans 15 residues. CDR3 DNA sequence: TGTGCCAGCAGCCTTACAGGGGGCGCGTTGCAGCCCCAGCATTTT. It specifies CASSLTGGALQPQHF.

The chain joins TRBV2 to TRBJ2-2, with 7 bases matching TRBD2. This CDR3 is 11 amino acids long. Per the germline V gene, CDR1 is SNHLY and CDR2 is FYNNEI. After removal of 6 bases from V and 13 bases from J, the junction contained 5 bases not matched to a gene. The CDR3 here is CASSEGRGLFF. Here the CDR3 DNA reads TGTGCCAGCAGCGAGGGGAGGGGGCTGTTTTTT.

Comment on this clonotype: A read error may account for a junction end that differs from germline. The genes are TRBV12-3 or TRBV12-4 and TRBJ2-5; possibly TRBD1 for D (8 bases). The CDR3 runs to 15 residues. The CDR3 here is CASSFARGPGGTQYF. CDR3 nucleotide sequence: TGCGCCAGCAGTTTCGCCAGGGGGCCGGGAGGGACCCAGTACTTC.

This clonotype was seen a handful of times. This may come from a read error, since a much larger clone is one base off. The chain couples TRBV28 to TRBJ1-5; the D gene is possibly TRBD1 (5 bases). V lost 8 bases and J lost 5, with 10 bases in between. CDR3 length: 12 amino acids. Germline assignment: CDR1 MDHEN and CDR2 SYDVKM. CDR3 in DNA: TGTGCCAGCTGGGGCAGGGATCAGCCCCAGCATTTT. Its protein product is CASWGRDQPQHF. The variable domain in full, completed from reference TRBV28 and TRBJ1-5, reads DVKVTQSSRYLVKRTGEKVFLECVQDMDHENMFWYRQDPGLGLRLIYFSYDVKMKEKGDIPEGYSVSREKKERFSLILESASTNQTSMYLCASWGRDQPQHFGDGTRLSIL.

This clonotype was picked up one time. The chain employs TRBV20-1 and TRBJ1-6; 8 nucleotides line up with TRBD1. Germline V gene data show CDR1 as DFQATT and CDR2 as SNEGSKA (reference sequence). Trimming removed 6 bases from V and 10 bases from J; junction bases left unmatched: 8. This CDR3 spans 13 amino acids. CDR3 amino acids: CSAPPTGGSPLHF. The CDR3, as DNA: TGCAGTGCGCCACCAACAGGGGGATCACCCCTCCACTTT.